These T cell receptor beta chains were read from a single sample in a study of identical twins. TCRdb re-called the 5' RACE reads through MiXCR, storing one row per CDR3 protein. The sample lists around 550,000 distinct CDR3 sequences; over 12% were seen once. This sample also belongs to another study, concerning yellow fever vaccine responses in identical twins.

Sequenced: CD4+ T cells sorted from blood. These receptors were obtained from a woman aged 18-29 years in good health. CDR3s include the opening cysteine and the closing phenylalanine or tryptophan. A D gene is named only where the DNA matches it firmly. Only part of the rows carry a size: once, few, many, or a class if the clone is expanded.

j_call | clone_size | v_call | d_call | cdr3_nt | cdr3_aa
TRBJ1-1 | NA | TRBV20-1 | NA | TGCAGATACGGTGAAGCTTTCTTT | CRYGEAFF
TRBJ1-1 | NA | TRBV12-3/TRBV12-4 | TRBD1 | TGTGCCAGCGGCCGTGGACAGGGTGGAACTGAAGCTTTCTTT | CASGRGQGGTEAFF
TRBJ2-3 | NA | TRBV3-1 | NA | TGTGCCAGCAGCCAAGTGGAGGGTCAAGGGCAGTATTTT | CASSQVEGQGQYF
TRBJ2-4 | few | TRBV20-1 | NA | TGCAGTGCTAGTTCGGACAGAAACATTCAGTACTTC | CSASSDRNIQYF
TRBJ2-2 | NA | TRBV5-1 | NA | TGCGCCAGCAGCTTGGACGGGGGCATCACCGGGGAGCTGTTTTTT | CASSLDGGITGELFF
TRBJ2-2 | few | TRBV11-1 | TRBD1 | TGTGCCAGCAGCCGGGGACAGAAAAGTATCGGGGAGCTGTTTTTT | CASSRGQKSIGELFF
TRBJ2-3 | many | TRBV6-5 | NA | TGTGCCAGCAGTTACCCCCCAGGGGATACGCAGTATTTT | CASSYPPGDTQYF
TRBJ2-3 | NA | TRBV20-1 | TRBD1 | TGCAGTGCTAACACAGGGGTTGGCACAGATACGCAGTATTTT | CSANTGVGTDTQYF
TRBJ2-7 | few | TRBV7-6 | NA | TGTGCCAGCAGCCCGGGTTCGGGACGACTATACGAGCAGTACTTC | CASSPGSGRLYEQYF
TRBJ2-2 | NA | TRBV12-5 | NA | TGTGCTAGTGGCTCCGGGTGGGGGATAAACACCGGGGAGCTGTTTTTT | CASGSGWGINTGELFF
TRBJ2-7 | few | TRBV5-6 | TRBD1 | TGTGCCAGCGGGGACAGGGCACACGGGGAGCAGTACTTC | CASGDRAHGEQYF
TRBJ1-5 | NA | TRBV12-3/TRBV12-4 | NA | TGTGCCAGCAGTCCATCCTCTAGGGGTTCTCAGCCCCAGCATTTT | CASSPSSRGSQPQHF
TRBJ2-3 | few | TRBV5-1 | TRBD2 | TGCGCCAGCAGCTTTGCTAGCGGAGCTAGCACAGATACGCAGTATTTT | CASSFASGASTDTQYF
TRBJ1-4 | few | TRBV4-1 | NA | TGCGCCAGCAGCCACCCGTGGAGAGGGAATGAAAAACTGTTTTTT | CASSHPWRGNEKLFF
TRBJ2-1 | few | TRBV7-9 | TRBD2 | TGTGCCAGCAGCTCACTAGCGCACCAGGATGAGCAGTTCTTC | CASSSLAHQDEQFF
TRBJ1-5 | few | TRBV27 | NA | TGTGCCAGCAGTTTGTCAACGGCGAGTCAGCCCCAGCATTTT | CASSLSTASQPQHF
TRBJ2-2 | NA | TRBV5-6 | TRBD2 | TGTGCCAGCAGCTCCCTAGCGGGGGGAAACACCGGGGAGCTGTTTTTT | CASSSLAGGNTGELFF
TRBJ2-3 | NA | TRBV5-1 | TRBD2 | TGCGCCAGCAGCTTGCTAGCGGGAACTAGCACAGATACGCAGTATTTT | CASSLLAGTSTDTQYF
TRBJ2-1 | many | TRBV4-2 | NA | TGTGCCAGCAGCCAAGATTCAGCGAATTACAATGAGCAGTTCTTC | CASSQDSANYNEQFF
TRBJ2-1 | NA | TRBV25-1 | TRBD2 | TGTGCCAGCAGTGGGTTTGGGACTAGAGTCTACAATGAGCAGTTCTTC | CASSGFGTRVYNEQFF
TRBJ1-2 | NA | TRBV12-3/TRBV12-4 | NA | TGTGCCAGCAGTCTCAGGTTGACAGCAACCTCCTATGGCTACACCTTC | CASSLRLTATSYGYTF
TRBJ1-3 | many | TRBV12-3/TRBV12-4 | TRBD1 | TGTGCCAGCAGTGCGACAGGGGGTGGAAACACCATATATTTT | CASSATGGGNTIYF